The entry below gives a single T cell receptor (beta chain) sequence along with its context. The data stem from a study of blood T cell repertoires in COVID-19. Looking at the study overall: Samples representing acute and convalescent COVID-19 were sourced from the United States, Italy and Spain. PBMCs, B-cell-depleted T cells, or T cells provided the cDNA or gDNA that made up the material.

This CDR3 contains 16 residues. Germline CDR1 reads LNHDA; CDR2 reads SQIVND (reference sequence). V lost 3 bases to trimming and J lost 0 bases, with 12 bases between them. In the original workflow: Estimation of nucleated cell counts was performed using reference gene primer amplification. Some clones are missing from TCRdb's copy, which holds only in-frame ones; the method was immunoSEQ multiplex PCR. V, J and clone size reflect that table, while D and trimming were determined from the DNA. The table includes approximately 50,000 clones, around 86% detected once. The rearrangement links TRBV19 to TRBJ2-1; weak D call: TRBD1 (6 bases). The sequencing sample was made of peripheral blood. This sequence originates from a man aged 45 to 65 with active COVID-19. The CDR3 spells CASSMGATSSYNEQFF. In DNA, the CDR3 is TGTGCCAGTAGTATGGGGGCCACGAGCTCCTACAATGAGCAGTTCTTC.